These T cell receptor beta chains were read from a single sample in a study of blood T cell repertoires in COVID-19. Method: immunoSEQ multiplex PCR; TCRdb's copy keeps in-frame clones and lacks some. Among approximately 130,000 clones, approximately 87% were seen once, and the ten largest hold about 2%. Sequencing was performed on peripheral blood. The receptors were sampled from a woman between 45 and 65 years old with acute or convalescent COVID-19. CDR3s include the opening cysteine and the closing phenylalanine or tryptophan. Each record gives: V gene, CDR3 length, D gene, J gene, clone size, CDR3 protein, CDR3 DNA. A D gene is named only where the DNA matches it firmly. Part of the rows lack a size; the others show once, few, many or a class for expanded clones.

V gene: TRBV24-1
CDR3 length: 16
D gene: .
J gene: TRBJ2-1
clone size: .
CDR3 protein: CATSDGGQIRGNEQFF
CDR3 DNA: TGTGCCACCAGTGATGGGGGACAAATTAGGGGCAATGAGCAGTTCTTC

V gene: TRBV2
CDR3 length: 15
D gene: .
J gene: TRBJ2-3
clone size: .
CDR3 protein: CASSPDRTSTDTQYF
CDR3 DNA: TGTGCCAGCAGTCCGGACAGAACCAGCACAGATACGCAGTATTTT

V gene: TRBV6-2/TRBV6-3
CDR3 length: 16
D gene: TRBD1
J gene: TRBJ1-1
clone size: .
CDR3 protein: CASSSGQGFPNTEAFF
CDR3 DNA: TGTGCCAGCAGTTCGGGACAGGGCTTTCCTAACACTGAAGCTTTCTTT

V gene: TRBV12-5
CDR3 length: 13
D gene: .
J gene: TRBJ1-6
clone size: .
CDR3 protein: CASGLDSNSPLHF
CDR3 DNA: TGTGCTAGTGGTCTCGACAGCAATTCACCCCTCCACTTT

V gene: TRBV6-5
CDR3 length: 15
D gene: TRBD1
J gene: TRBJ1-1
clone size: .
CDR3 protein: CASSYLDRGGTEAFF
CDR3 DNA: TGTGCCAGCAGCTACTTGGACAGGGGCGGCACTGAAGCTTTCTTT

V gene: TRBV21-1
CDR3 length: 14
D gene: .
J gene: TRBJ1-2
clone size: .
CDR3 protein: CASSPRRGALGYTF
CDR3 DNA: TGTGCCAGCAGCCCCAGGCGGGGGGCTCTAGGCTACACCTTC

V gene: TRBV15
CDR3 length: 16
D gene: .
J gene: TRBJ2-7
clone size: .
CDR3 protein: CATSRPVVFFCYEQYF
CDR3 DNA: TGTGCCACCAGCAGGCCGGTTGTGTTTTTTTGCTACGAGCAGTACTTC

V gene: TRBV7-9
CDR3 length: 15
D gene: TRBD1
J gene: TRBJ2-2
clone size: once
CDR3 protein: CASSTLQGAAGELFF
CDR3 DNA: TGTGCCAGCAGCACCCTACAGGGGGCGGCCGGGGAGCTGTTTTTT

V gene: TRBV19
CDR3 length: 16
D gene: .
J gene: TRBJ2-7
clone size: .
CDR3 protein: CASSIVPGTGPYEQYF
CDR3 DNA: TGTGCCAGTAGTATCGTCCCGGGAACGGGCCCCTACGAGCAGTACTTC

V gene: TRBV4-3
CDR3 length: 14
D gene: TRBD1
J gene: TRBJ2-7
clone size: .
CDR3 protein: CASLIRDRGYEQYF
CDR3 DNA: TGCGCCAGCCTCATCCGGGACAGGGGCTACGAGCAGTACTTC

V gene: TRBV5-6
CDR3 length: 14
D gene: .
J gene: TRBJ1-1
clone size: few
CDR3 protein: CASSLFTVNTEAFF
CDR3 DNA: TGTGCCAGCAGCTTGTTTACGGTGAACACTGAAGCTTTCTTT

V gene: TRBV19
CDR3 length: 15
D gene: .
J gene: TRBJ2-7
clone size: .
CDR3 protein: CASSAARAANYEQYF
CDR3 DNA: TGTGCCAGTAGCGCCGCCCGAGCGGCAAATTACGAGCAGTACTTC